This section outlines one T cell receptor (beta chain) sequence together with its context. What it binds is not known. These data are taken from a study of T cells after yellow fever vaccination. Notes on the study in general: Reappearance after the booster was observed for most primary-vaccination clones (around 96% CD4, over 70% CD8).

In germline, CDR1 is SGHNT, CDR2 YYREEE (reference sequence). CDR3 length: 14 amino acids. The junction had 4 bases not matched to a gene; V was cut back by 3 bases and J by 7 bases. A 5'RACE template-switching step, the method used to make TCR cDNA, added a universal primer site and UMIs. TCRdb independently ran MiXCR on the 5' RACE reads; one entry per CDR3 protein. The table lists more than 95,000 distinct CDR3 sequences, under 8% of them singletons. This receptor was identified in a man aged 18 to 30 who received the YFV17D yellow fever vaccine. The sample consisted of CD4+ T cells sorted from PBMCs, taken 9 to 11 days after the first yellow fever vaccination. This chain connects TRBV5-4 to TRBJ2-2; 9 bases map to TRBD1. The CDR3 spells CASSSGQGVGELFF. CDR3 nucleotide sequence: TGTGCCAGCAGCTCGGGACAGGGTGTCGGGGAGCTGTTTTTT.